These 12 T cell receptor beta chains came from one sample sequenced in a study of response to subunit inactivated influenza vaccine. TCRdb re-derived calls from the RT-PCR reads in MiXCR, one entry per CDR3 protein. This sample has 860,000 or so distinct CDR3 sequences, with over 20% found just once. The sequencing used PBMCs from blood, collected 5 days after vaccination. These receptors were obtained from a man in his fifties or sixties who received an inactivated influenza vaccine.

The chain combines TRBV12-3 or TRBV12-4 with TRBJ1-4, with D possibly matching TRBD1 (5 bases). The V gene lost 5 bases and the J gene lost 0 bases, with 10 bases spanning the gap. This CDR3 comprises 15 residues. The DNA of the CDR3 is TGTGCCAGCAGTGGCACAGGTGCAACTAATGAAAAACTGTTTTTT. Amino acid sequence: CASSGTGATNEKLFF.

A few counts support this clonotype. The chain is built from TRBV28 and TRBJ2-1; the D gene is possibly TRBD2 (5 bases). The CDR3 runs 17 residues. Germline V gene lookup returns CDR1 MDHEN and CDR2 SYDVKM. V was shortened by 6 bases and J by 8 bases, with 26 bases between the two germline ends. The CDR3 protein is CASSPTFPRDYKDEQFF. CDR3 nucleotides: TGTGCCAGCAGCCCCACATTCCCGAGGGATTATAAGGATGAGCAGTTCTTC.

The table lists this clonotype with a few counts. J is TRBJ2-2 and V is TRBV7-2; tentatively, D is TRBD1 (6 bases). CDR1 SGHTA and CDR2 FQGNSA come from the germline V gene. V dropped 5 bases and J dropped 0 bases, with 10 bases sitting between them. The CDR3 extends over 15 amino acids. The DNA of the CDR3 is TGTGCCAGCAGCCGGACAGCAACGAACACCGGGGAGCTGTTTTTT. The encoded protein is CASSRTATNTGELFF.

The gene calls are TRBV20-1 and TRBJ1-1; D not certain. The CDR3 is 14 amino acids. Germline values: CDR1 DFQATT, CDR2 SNEGSKA (reference sequence). Trimming removed 5 bases at V and 1 base at J, with 14 bases between. CDR3: CSAGVGSTNTEAFF. CDR3 DNA sequence: TGCAGTGCTGGAGTCGGAAGCACGAACACTGAAGCTTTCTTT.

In its sample, this clonotype was seen a few times. The chain recombines TRBV5-1 with TRBJ2-7, with D maybe TRBD1 (6 bases). V was shortened by 3 bases and J by 7 bases, with 17 bases between the two germline ends. The CDR3 covers 14 residues. CDR1 is SGHRS, CDR2 YFSETQ, per germline. CDR3 coding DNA: TGCGCCAGCAGCTCATTGACAGGTCCGGAGGAGCAGTACTTC. Amino acid sequence: CASSSLTGPEEQYF. Full variable domain (rest looked up from reference TRBV5-1 and TRBJ2-7): KAGVTQTPRYLIKTRGQQVTLSCSPISGHRSVSWYQQTPGQGLQFLFEYFSETQRNKGNFPGRFSGRQFSNSRSEMNVSTLELGDSALYLCASSSLTGPEEQYFGPGTRLTVT.

This clonotype was seen at least ten times. The CDR3 sequence is CASSPPGQGAYEQYF. The CDR3 nucleotides read TGTGCCAGCAGTCCACCGGGACAGGGGGCGTACGAGCAGTACTTC. This rearrangement joins TRBV6-1 to TRBJ2-7; 12 bases match TRBD1. This CDR3 contains 15 residues. Looked up from germline, CDR1 is MNHNS and CDR2 is SASEGT. With 5 bases clipped from V and 4 bases from J, the junction kept 6 bases outside the gene matches.

This clonotype came up a few times. V gene TRBV12-3 or TRBV12-4 combines with J gene TRBJ2-3, with D perhaps TRBD1 or TRBD2 (6 bases each). There are 17 residues in the CDR3. With 2 bases removed from V and 5 bases from J, the gap between germline ends came to 20 bases. The CDR3 region has the DNA TGTGCCAGCAGTTTATTCGGAGGGGGACCAATCGGAGATACGCAGTATTTT. This translates into CASSLFGGGPIGDTQYF.

The chain uses TRBV20-1 and TRBJ2-1; 15 nucleotides match TRBD2. Germline V lookup: CDR1 DFQATT, CDR2 SNEGSKA (reference sequence). CDR3 length: 16 amino acids. The V and J ends lost 1 base and 5 bases, in that order; junction bases with no gene match: 3. This CDR3 reads CSARGTSGRENNEQFF. As DNA, the CDR3 is TGCAGTGCTAGAGGGACTAGCGGGAGGGAGAACAATGAGCAGTTCTTC.

The chain has TRBV27 and TRBJ2-2; possibly TRBD1 or TRBD2 for D (5 bases each). The CDR3 has 14 residues. V gave up 3 bases and J gave up 6 bases, with 11 bases separating them. CDR1 is MNHEY and CDR2 is SMNVEV in the germline V gene (reference sequence). CDR3 loop: CASSFPGAPGELFF. The CDR3 coding sequence is TGTGCCAGCAGTTTTCCCGGGGCCCCCGGGGAGCTGTTTTTT.

This clonotype has just a few counts. This chain links TRBV5-1 with TRBJ2-7, with D possibly matching TRBD2 (5 bases). The CDR3 runs 14 residues. The germline CDR1 and CDR2 sequences are SGHRS and YFSETQ. Trimming cost V 1 base and J 5 bases, with 13 bases left between them. The CDR3 region has the DNA TGCGCCAGCAGCTTGACGACAACCGGGGACGAGCAGTACTTC. Translating gives CASSLTTTGDEQYF.

The table lists this clonotype with a few counts. The V call is TRBV29-1, the J call TRBJ2-7, with 7 positions matching TRBD1. Trimming removed 7 bases from V and 0 bases from J; junction bases left unmatched: 9. The CDR3 consists of 14 residues. Germline V CDR1 and CDR2: SQVTM, ANQGSEA. The CDR3 nucleotides are TGCAGCGCCAGACAGGGACCTCGCTCCTACGAGCAGTACTTC. Its translation is CSARQGPRSYEQYF.

V and J are TRBV6-2 or TRBV6-3 and TRBJ2-7; D not resolved. The CDR3 loop spans 17 amino acids. Trimming stripped 0 bases from V and 2 bases from J, with 17 bases between. In germline, CDR1 is MNHEY, CDR2 SVGEGT. CDR3 sequence (DNA): TGTGCCAGCAGTTACTCGTCCAGGACCCTTCCAACCTACGAGCAGTACTTC. Protein: CASSYSSRTLPTYEQYF.